Presented here are 11 T cell receptor beta chains from one specimen sequenced in a study of T cell repertoires in cytomegalovirus infection. TCRdb independently ran MiXCR on the reads; one entry per CDR3 protein. The sample lists some 800,000 distinct CDR3 sequences, over 25% occurring once. No antigen has been assigned to these receptors. Sequenced material: cultured CD8+ T cells from PBMCs, taken from culture after CMV antigen stimulation. The receptors here all came from a human donor in good health (CMV status not recorded). Some clones in this sample may be carry-over from other donors' samples.

This clonotype appeared a few times. CDR3 in amino acids: CAGLGLGYNEQFF. The CDR3 DNA follows: TGTGCTGGGTTGGGACTAGGATACAATGAGCAGTTCTTC. The chain carries TRBV5-3 and TRBJ2-1; 8 positions match TRBD2. TRBV5-3 is reported as an ORF; its role is uncertain. This CDR3 is built from 13 residues.

Of note for this clonotype: A much larger clonotype is one base distant, so this may be a read error. The V and J genes are TRBV11-2 and TRBJ2-5; D remains ambiguous. Deletions cut 0 bases from V and 4 bases from J, with 6 bases between. The CDR3 spans 13 residues. The germline gives CDR1 SGHAT, CDR2 FQNNGV. The CDR3: CASSLDPRETQYF. Written as DNA, the CDR3 is TGTGCCAGCAGCTTAGACCCGCGAGAGACCCAGTACTTC.

The chain joins TRBV5-1 to TRBJ2-1; 7 bases agree with TRBD1. Looked up from germline, CDR1 is SGHRS and CDR2 is YFSETQ. The CDR3 length is 13 residues. The V gene end was trimmed by 7 bases and the J gene end by 2 bases; junction bases not matched to a gene: 3. As DNA, the CDR3 is TGCGCCAGCCACAGGGGCGCCTACAATGAGCAGTTCTTC. Amino acid sequence: CASHRGAYNEQFF.

This clonotype has more than one count but fewer than ten. This chain connects TRBV6-1 to TRBJ2-7; D is unclear. V was pared by 1 base and J by 2 bases, with 9 bases between. This CDR3 contains 14 residues. The germline gives CDR1 MNHNS, CDR2 SASEGT. CDR3 nucleotide sequence: TGTGCCAGCAGTGAAGGGCCCACCACCTACGAGCAGTACGTC. Translation: CASSEGPTTYEQYV.

The chain recombines TRBV7-9 with TRBJ1-1, with D perhaps matching TRBD1 (5 bases). Trimming left V 5 bases short and J 3 bases short, with 13 bases between. In germline, CDR1 is SEHNR, CDR2 FQNEAQ (reference sequence). The CDR3 is made up of 14 amino acids. CDR3 region: CASSRASGDTEAFF. For the CDR3, the DNA is TGTGCCAGCAGCCGGGCCTCGGGGGACACTGAAGCTTTCTTT.

A single count supports this clonotype. The chain combines TRBV29-1 with TRBJ2-7; D is perhaps TRBD2 (5 bases). V was trimmed by 1 base and J by 2 bases, leaving 15 bases between them. CDR1 and CDR2 (germline): SQVTM, ANQGSEA. The CDR3 length is 15 residues. This chain's CDR3 is CSVEAGSSSPYEQYF. The CDR3, as DNA: TGCAGCGTTGAAGCGGGGTCCTCCTCTCCCTACGAGCAGTACTTC.

This clonotype was detected only a few times. The V gene is TRBV14, the J gene TRBJ2-7, with 7 bases that match TRBD1. V was clipped by 0 bases and J by 3 bases; unmatched bases: 8. Germline CDR1 is SGHDN and CDR2 is FVKESK. This CDR3 contains 16 residues. The CDR3 loop is CASSQEAGTAYYEQYF. DNA for the CDR3: TGTGCCAGCAGCCAAGAGGCCGGGACAGCCTACTACGAGCAGTACTTC.

The rearrangement links TRBV19 to TRBJ1-1; no reliable D call. Germline CDR1 and CDR2: LNHDA and SQIVND (reference sequence). V lost 1 base and J 3 bases, leaving 6 bases between the germline ends. This CDR3 contains 13 residues. The CDR3 bases are TGTGCCAGTAGTATAGGGTCCCACACTGAAGCTTTCTTT. It yields the protein CASSIGSHTEAFF.

This clonotype was recorded at least ten times. The chain links TRBV7-9 to TRBJ1-5, with D hard to call. Germline V gene sequence: CDR1 SEHNR, CDR2 FQNEAQ (reference sequence). The CDR3 is 12 residues long. Between the trimmed V and J ends, which lost 3 bases and 6 bases, there was a span of 6 bases. DNA of the CDR3: TGTGCCAGCAGCTTGACTACTCAGCCCCAGCATTTT. As protein: CASSLTTQPQHF. Combining the CDR3 with reference TRBV7-9 and TRBJ1-5 gives the whole variable domain DTGVSQNPRHKITKRGQNVTFRCDPISEHNRLYWYRQTLGQGPEFLTYFQNEAQLEKSRLLSDRFSAERPKGSFSTLEIQRTEQGDSAMYLCASSLTTQPQHFGDGTRLSIL.

The chain couples TRBV7-2 to TRBJ1-1, with unresolved D. Trimming removed 2 bases from V and 4 bases from J, with 8 bases in between. This CDR3 is built from 13 residues. The germline gives CDR1 SGHTA, CDR2 FQGNSA. The CDR3 DNA reads as TGTGCCAGCAGCTTATATCTGGTCACTGAAGCTTTCTTT. The encoded protein is CASSLYLVTEAFF.

V is TRBV27 and J is TRBJ1-2; tentatively, D is TRBD1 (6 bases). CDR1 is MNHEY and CDR2 is SMNVEV in the germline V gene (reference sequence). The CDR3 is 14 amino acids. Trimming took 0 bases from V and 6 from J, leaving 11 bases between them. CDR3 protein: CASSLSGPGDGYTF. Written as DNA, the CDR3 is TGTGCCAGCAGTTTATCGGGGCCAGGGGATGGCTACACCTTC.